The 20 T cell receptor beta chains below all came from one sample that was sequenced in a study of T-cell memory formation after mild COVID-19. Using its own MiXCR run on the 5' RACE reads, TCRdb lists one record per CDR3 protein. The sample consists of 450,000 to 650,000 distinct CDR3 sequences, over 20% of them appearing once. The sample consisted of PBMCs or a T cell subset sorted from them (not recorded which). Receptors were obtained from an adult woman who had mild COVID-19 (a few samples of this study predate the infection). Cell type and time point are not known.

V gene TRBV7-9 combines with J gene TRBJ2-3; 7 bases match TRBD2. Germline loops: CDR1 SEHNR, CDR2 FQNEAQ (reference sequence). Unmatched junction bases numbered 9, after V lost 3 bases and J lost 0 bases. The CDR3 consists of 17 residues. The CDR3 here is CASSLARGGTSTDTQYF. CDR3 nucleotide sequence: TGTGCCAGCAGCTTGGCCCGCGGGGGAACTAGCACAGATACGCAGTATTTT.

The gene calls are TRBV24-1 and TRBJ2-7; 13 bases fit TRBD2. Per germline, CDR1 KGHDR and CDR2 SFDVKD. This CDR3 has 16 residues. With 4 bases clipped from V and 5 bases from J, the junction kept 7 bases outside the gene matches. The CDR3 is CATSDRTSGSGDEQYF. The DNA of the CDR3 is TGTGCCACCAGTGACCGGACTAGCGGGAGCGGAGACGAGCAGTACTTC.

This clonotype was found a few times. V and J are TRBV6-2 or TRBV6-3 and TRBJ2-2, with 10 nucleotides matching TRBD2. The V gene's germline CDR1 is MNHEY and CDR2 SVGEGT. Trimming removed 7 bases from V and 2 bases from J; junction bases left unmatched: 7. The CDR3 totals 16 residues. CDR3: CASKRTSGVNTGELFF. The CDR3 DNA follows: TGTGCCAGCAAAAGAACTAGCGGGGTTAACACCGGGGAGCTGTTTTTT.

The gene calls are TRBV25-1 and TRBJ1-1, with D possibly being TRBD1 (5 bases). This CDR3 comprises 15 residues. From germline, CDR1 is MGHDK and CDR2 SYGVNS. With 4 bases removed from V and 0 bases from J, the gap between germline ends came to 12 bases. Here the CDR3 reads CASSATASMNTEAFF. The CDR3, as DNA: TGTGCCAGCAGTGCGACAGCGTCGATGAACACTGAAGCTTTCTTT.

The sample holds a few counts of this clonotype. The V gene is TRBV29-1, the J gene TRBJ2-6; D could derive from TRBD1 or TRBD2 (6 bases each). CDR1 and CDR2 (germline): SQVTM, ANQGSEA. The V gene lost 6 bases and the J gene lost 0 bases, with 9 bases spanning the gap. The CDR3 sequence is 14 residues long. The CDR3 region has the DNA TGCAGCGTCGGAGGGGGCTCTGGGGCCAACGTCCTGACTTTC. Translated: CSVGGGSGANVLTF. The full variable domain, rest sourced from reference TRBV29-1 and TRBJ2-6, is SAVISQKPSRDICQRGTSLTIQCQVDSQVTMMFWYRQQPGQSLTLIATANQGSEATYESGFVIDKFPISRPNLTFSTLTVSNMSPEDSSIYLCSVGGGSGANVLTFGAGSRLTVL.

In this sample, this clonotype turned up once. The chain employs TRBV12-3 or TRBV12-4 and TRBJ1-4, with D perhaps TRBD1 (5 bases). The CDR3 contains 15 residues. Trimming left V 5 bases short and J 3 bases short, with 13 bases between. For the CDR3, the DNA is TGTGCCAGCAGTCCGCGCGGGGCGGCTAATGAAAAACTGTTTTTT. Its protein is CASSPRGAANEKLFF.

The V and J genes are TRBV3-1 and TRBJ1-5, with TRBD1 matching over 8 bases. CDR1 and CDR2 (germline): LGHDT, YNNKEL (reference sequence). The CDR3 loop spans 16 amino acids. The V gene end was trimmed by 2 bases and the J gene end by 3 bases; junction bases not matched to a gene: 6. The CDR3 protein is CASSQSGTGVNQPQHF. For the CDR3, the DNA is TGTGCCAGCAGCCAAAGTGGGACAGGAGTCAATCAGCCCCAGCATTTT.

The sample holds a few counts of this clonotype. This sequence joins TRBV25-1 and TRBJ2-1; tentatively, D is TRBD2 (6 bases). CDR1 and CDR2 (germline): MGHDK, SYGVNS. The V end was cut by 2 bases, the J end by 8 bases, with 10 bases between. CDR3 length: 13 amino acids. The CDR3 nucleotides read TGTGCCAGCAGTGAAGGAGGGACCGATGAGCAGTTCTTC. Translated, it gives CASSEGGTDEQFF.

This clonotype was detected a few times. The CDR3, as DNA: TGCAGTGCTAGGATCCATGCGGACGGCGGCACTGAAGCTTTCTTT. Protein product: CSARIHADGGTEAFF. V gene TRBV20-1 combines with J gene TRBJ1-1; D unclear. The germline V gene has CDR1 DFQATT and CDR2 SNEGSKA (reference sequence). The CDR3 runs to 15 residues. The germline V and J ends were trimmed by 3 bases and 4 bases, with 18 bases remaining between them.

The chain is built from TRBV6-2 or TRBV6-3 and TRBJ2-7, with TRBD2 identical over 8 bases. The CDR3 consists of 15 residues. Germline CDR1 and CDR2: MNHEY and SVGEGT. V dropped 5 bases and J dropped 3; count of bases not matched to a gene: 9. The CDR3 is CASSPGLGNYYEQYF. Here the CDR3 DNA reads TGTGCCAGCAGTCCGGGACTAGGAAATTACTACGAGCAGTACTTC.

The chain joins TRBV3-1 to TRBJ1-3, with unresolved D. The V end was cut by 4 bases, the J end by 0 bases, with 16 bases between. The V gene's germline CDR1 is LGHDT and CDR2 YNNKEL (reference sequence). The CDR3 totals 17 residues. The CDR3 DNA reads as TGTGCCAGCAGCCCGCGGGAGGGCTTAAGCTCTGGAAACACCATATATTTT. Translated: CASSPREGLSSGNTIYF.

This clonotype showed up just a few times. This sequence joins TRBV5-1 and TRBJ2-3, with D uncertain. V lost 4 bases and J 0 bases, leaving 9 bases between the germline ends. The germline V gene has CDR1 SGHRS and CDR2 YFSETQ. The length of the CDR3 is 14 residues. As DNA, the CDR3 is TGCGCCAGCAGCACGGCGGACAGCACAGATACGCAGTATTTT. Protein sequence: CASSTADSTDTQYF.

The chain recombines TRBV7-3 with TRBJ2-2, with D tentatively TRBD1 (6 bases). The CDR3 consists of 15 residues. The germline V gene encodes CDR1 SGHTA and CDR2 FQGTGA. V shed 4 bases and J shed 6 bases, with 15 bases lying between them. The CDR3 coding sequence is TGTGCCAGCAGCTCAGGGGCAGGGATCGCCGGGGAGCTGTTTTTT. As protein: CASSSGAGIAGELFF.

The CDR3 DNA reads TGTGCCAGCAGTTTATCAGGGGATGATGGCTACACCTTC. It codes for CASSLSGDDGYTF. The chain couples TRBV12-3 or TRBV12-4 to TRBJ1-2; TRBD1 might be the D (6 bases). V shed 2 bases and J shed 6 bases, with 10 bases lying between them. The CDR3 contains 13 residues.

This clonotype came up a few times. This chain links TRBV2 with TRBJ2-1; 14 nucleotides match TRBD2. This CDR3 region has 21 residues. J lost 1 base, V lost 10 bases, and 21 bases had no gene match. CDR1 SNHLY and CDR2 FYNNEI come from the germline V gene. The DNA for the CDR3 is TGTGCCACCGCCACTTCCGGGACTAGCGGGAGACAGCAAGCATCCTACAATGAGCAGTTCTTC. Protein product: CATATSGTSGRQQASYNEQFF.

This clonotype appeared a few times. V gene TRBV20-1 combines with J gene TRBJ2-1; D ambiguous. Germline lookup yields CDR1 DFQATT and CDR2 SNEGSKA (reference sequence). Trimming removed 0 bases from V and 0 bases from J, with 12 bases in between. The CDR3 consists of 16 residues. The CDR3 spells CSARDPTDSSYNEQFF. The CDR3 nucleotides read TGCAGTGCTAGAGATCCCACAGATAGCTCCTACAATGAGCAGTTCTTC.

There are a few counts of this clonotype. The chain employs TRBV6-2 or TRBV6-3 and TRBJ2-7; a possible D gene is TRBD1 (7 bases). The CDR3 has 14 amino acids. The germline CDR1 and CDR2 sequences are MNHEY and SVGEGT. Trimming removed 6 bases at V and 1 base at J, with 13 bases between. DNA of the CDR3: TGTGCCAGCAGAGCAGCAGGGGGGTCCTACGAGCAGTACTTC. Amino acid sequence: CASRAAGGSYEQYF.

J is TRBJ1-5 and V is TRBV4-1, with no clear D. Trimming left V 0 bases short and J 6 bases short, with 12 bases between. The germline gives CDR1 MGHRA, CDR2 YSYEKL. The CDR3 totals 15 residues. The DNA for the CDR3 is TGCGCCAGCAGCCAAGAGGCTTTACGTAGTCAGCCCCAGCATTTT. Amino acid sequence: CASSQEALRSQPQHF.

Ten or more counts support this clonotype. The chain uses TRBV5-1 and TRBJ2-3; tentative D call: TRBD2 (6 bases). This CDR3 is built from 13 residues. The germline CDR1 and CDR2 sequences are SGHRS and YFSETQ. V was cut by 3 bases and J by 2 bases, with 7 bases left in between. Here the CDR3 DNA reads TGCGCCAGCAGCTCGGGGGTCACAGATACGCAGTATTTT. It translates to CASSSGVTDTQYF.

This chain links TRBV7-9 with TRBJ1-1; no reliable D call. The germline CDR1 and CDR2 sequences are SEHNR and FQNEAQ (reference sequence). V was clipped by 5 bases and J by 0 bases, with 13 bases between them. The CDR3 has 15 residues. CDR3 in amino acids: CASSLTSRLNTEAFF. CDR3 DNA sequence: TGTGCCAGCAGCCTAACGTCTAGACTGAACACTGAAGCTTTCTTT.